This is a list of T cell receptor beta chains from one sample in a study of blood T cell repertoires in COVID-19. Sequenced by immunoSEQ multiplex PCR; TCRdb stores in-frame clones only, minus some. The profile shows about 75,000 clones, approximately 90% of them singletons. Sequencing was done on a sample of peripheral blood. The source of these receptors is a woman aged 45-60 years with acute or convalescent COVID-19. CDR3s include the opening cysteine and the closing phenylalanine or tryptophan. The D gene is left open where the match is weak. Size is omitted from some rows. Given values are once, few, many or a class for expanded clones.

TRBD1 | TRBJ1-5 | NA | TRBV5-1 | TGCGCCAGCAGCCCCGGGACAGGGAATAGCAATCAGCCCCAGCATTTT | CASSPGTGNSNQPQHF
NA | TRBJ2-1 | NA | TRBV7-3 | TGTGCCAGCAGCTCCGCCGCACTAGGAACCAGTGAGCAGTTCTTC | CASSSAALGTSEQFF
NA | TRBJ2-5 | NA | TRBV3-1/TRBV3-2 | TGTGCCAGCAGCCTTCCCGGTTCCCAAGAGACCCAGTACTTC | CASSLPGSQETQYF
NA | TRBJ2-3 | NA | TRBV3-1/TRBV3-2 | TGTGCGTCCAGTTGGACGAGGGTCACCGATACGCAGTATTTT | CASSWTRVTDTQYF
NA | TRBJ2-7 | NA | TRBV12-2 | TGTGCAAGTCGTCCCCTTTCCCGCGGGCCTTACGAGCAGTACTTC | CASRPLSRGPYEQYF
NA | TRBJ2-1 | few | TRBV27 | TGTGCCAGCAGTCCCACCCAGAATGAGCAGTTCTTC | CASSPTQNEQFF
NA | TRBJ1-2 | once | TRBV4-2 | TGTGCCAGCAGCCAAGACAGGAGCTACACCTTC | CASSQDRSYTF
NA | TRBJ1-4 | NA | TRBV15 | TGTGCCACCAGCCCTCGACAGACTAATGAAAAACTGTTTTTT | CATSPRQTNEKLFF
NA | TRBJ2-1 | NA | TRBV4-2 | TGTGCCAGCAGCCTCAGACAGGGAGGATACAATGAGCAGTTCTTC | CASSLRQGGYNEQFF
TRBD1 | TRBJ1-3 | NA | TRBV7-2 | TGTGCCAGCAGCTCGACAGGGGGAGTTGGAAACACCATATATTTT | CASSSTGGVGNTIYF
NA | TRBJ2-5 | few | TRBV7-9 | TGTGCCAGCAGCTTAGCGGCGCTAGCGCCAGACCAAGAGACCCAGTACTTC | CASSLAALAPDQETQYF